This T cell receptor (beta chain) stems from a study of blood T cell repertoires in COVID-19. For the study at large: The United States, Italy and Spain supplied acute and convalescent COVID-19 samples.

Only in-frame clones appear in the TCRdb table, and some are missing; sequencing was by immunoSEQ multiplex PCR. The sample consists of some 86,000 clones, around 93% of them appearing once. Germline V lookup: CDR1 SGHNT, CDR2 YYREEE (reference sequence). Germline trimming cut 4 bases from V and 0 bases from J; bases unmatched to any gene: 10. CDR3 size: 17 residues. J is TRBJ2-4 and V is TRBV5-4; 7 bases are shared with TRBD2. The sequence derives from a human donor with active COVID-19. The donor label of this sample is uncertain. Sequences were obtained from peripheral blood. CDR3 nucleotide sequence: TGTGCCAGCAGCCGCGGGGGACCCACTTTAGCCAAAAACATTCAGTACTTC. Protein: CASSRGGPTLAKNIQYF. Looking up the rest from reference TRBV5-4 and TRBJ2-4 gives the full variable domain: ETGVTQSPTHLIKTRGQQVTLRCSSQSGHNTVSWYQQALGQGPQFIFQYYREEENGRGNFPPRFSGLQFPNYSSELNVNALELDDSALYLCASSRGGPTLAKNIQYFGAGTRLSVL.